Listed below are T cell receptor beta chains from one sample, sequenced in a study of Ad26.COV2.S vaccination and SARS-CoV-2 variants. Profiling relied on immunoSEQ multiplex PCR, and the TCRdb table lists in-frame clones only, not all of them. The sample has around 250,000 clones; around nine tenths are singletons. The material sequenced was peripheral blood, taken in a trial of Ad26.COV2.S vaccine versus placebo. The receptor source for this set is a person aged 18-60 years who received the Ad26.COV2.S COVID-19 vaccine or a placebo. Both conserved end residues are part of each CDR3. Each record gives: D gene, V gene, clone size, J gene, CDR3 DNA, CDR3 protein. The D gene is left open where the match is weak. For some rows the clone size is stated as once, few or many, or as a class when expanded; others skip it.

.,TRBV4-1,.,TRBJ1-5,TGCGCCAGCAGCGAACCCTCCGGCCTGATAGAAGGCAATCAGCCCCAGCATTTT,CASSEPSGLIEGNQPQHF
.,TRBV25-1,.,TRBJ1-1,TGTGCCAGCACCCAAGGGAGGGGCACTGAAGCTTTCTTT,CASTQGRGTEAFF
.,TRBV6-5,.,TRBJ2-5,TGTGCCAGCAGTTACCGGACCTTCACAGGGTCCCAGTACTTC,CASSYRTFTGSQYF
.,TRBV2,.,TRBJ2-3,TGTGCCAGCAGTGACCGGTCACAGAGCACAGATACGCAGTATTTT,CASSDRSQSTDTQYF
TRBD1,TRBV6-1,.,TRBJ1-1,TGTGCCAGCAGTGAAAGGGACAGCGGTGGCACTGAAGCTTTCTTT,CASSERDSGGTEAFF
.,TRBV29-1,.,TRBJ1-1,TGCAGCGTTGTTGTGGTGGGGTGGGGGATAAAGAACACTGAAGCTTTCTTT,CSVVVVGWGIKNTEAFF
.,TRBV6-2/TRBV6-3,.,TRBJ2-5,TGTGCCAGCAGTTACGCTGAGTCGGAGACCCAGTACTTC,CASSYAESETQYF
.,TRBV5-7,.,TRBJ2-1,TGTGCCAGCAGCTTGTGTGCCCCGACTAGTGGCCGGCTGAATGAGCAGTTCTTC,CASSLCAPTSGRLNEQFF
.,TRBV6-1,.,TRBJ2-7,TGTGCCAGCAGTGAAGAAGGGGGGTTCTACGAGCAGTACTTC,CASSEEGGFYEQYF
.,TRBV7-2,many,TRBJ1-5,TGTGCCAGCAGCTTAGCGCGGAGGGACCTTCAGCCCCAGCATTTT,CASSLARRDLQPQHF
.,TRBV24-1,.,TRBJ1-2,TGTGCCACCAGTGATTTATTTCAGGGCTACTATGGCTACACCTTC,CATSDLFQGYYGYTF
TRBD1,TRBV19,few,TRBJ1-1,TGTGCCAGTAGTATAGACCTAAGGGGGCTAGAAGCTTTCTTT,CASSIDLRGLEAFF
.,TRBV5-1,.,TRBJ2-2,TGCGCCAGCGGACAGCCCTGGGTAGCCGGGGAGCTGTTTTTT,CASGQPWVAGELFF
.,TRBV9,.,TRBJ2-5,TGTGCCAGCAGCGTATCCGCGCAAGAGACCCAGTACTTC,CASSVSAQETQYF
TRBD1,TRBV29-1,.,TRBJ2-5,TGCAGCGTGGAGACAGGGGCCGAGACCCAGTACTTC,CSVETGAETQYF
.,TRBV5-1,.,TRBJ1-1,TGCGCCAGCAGCTCAAGCGGGACGGCCAACACTGAAGCTTTCTTT,CASSSSGTANTEAFF
TRBD2,TRBV5-4,once,TRBJ2-1,TGTGCCAGCAGCCACCCTAGCGGGGGGATCAATGAGCAGTTCTTC,CASSHPSGGINEQFF
.,TRBV19,.,TRBJ1-2,TGTGCCACTTCGCGAGGGGCGAACCTTAACTATGGCTACACCTTC,CATSRGANLNYGYTF
TRBD1,TRBV7-8,once,TRBJ1-1,TGTGCCAGCAGCCCGGACAGGGCGGGGGGCACTGAAGCTTTCTTT,CASSPDRAGGTEAFF
TRBD2,TRBV9,.,TRBJ2-1,TGTGCCAGCAGCGTAGAGGGGACTAGCCTTCACAATGAGCAGTTCTTC,CASSVEGTSLHNEQFF
TRBD2,TRBV7-3,.,TRBJ2-3,TGTGCCAGCGGGCCTAGCGGGGGATTTACAGATACGCAGTATTTT,CASGPSGGFTDTQYF
.,TRBV9,.,TRBJ2-1,TGTGCCAGCAGCTCCTCGAGTGGGGCGCAGTTCTTC,CASSSSSGAQFF
.,TRBV19,.,TRBJ2-1,TGTGCCAGTACCCGGACAGTAACCTACAATGAGCAGTTCTTC,CASTRTVTYNEQFF
.,TRBV4-1,once,TRBJ2-3,TGCGCCAGCACCCTAAGGGACTCCCAGGAGGATACGCAGTATTTT,CASTLRDSQEDTQYF
TRBD1,TRBV10-2,.,TRBJ1-2,TGCGCCAGCAGTGCGGGACAGGGAAAAGGCTACACCTTC,CASSAGQGKGYTF
.,TRBV29-1,once,TRBJ1-1,TGCAGCGGTAATGATGGGGGTGGGGGCACTGAAGCTTTCTTT,CSGNDGGGGTEAFF
.,TRBV27,.,TRBJ1-4,TGTGCCAGCAGTAACCGGAACTTGGAGAATGAAAAACTGTTTTTT,CASSNRNLENEKLFF
.,TRBV18,.,TRBJ1-3,TGTGCCAGCTCATCACAGGGTATTGGAAACACCATATATTTT,CASSSQGIGNTIYF
.,TRBV6-2/TRBV6-3,.,TRBJ2-3,TGTGCCAGCAGTCCACAGGGTAGCACAGATACGCAGTATTTT,CASSPQGSTDTQYF
.,TRBV6-2/TRBV6-3,.,TRBJ2-7,TGTGCCAGCAGCCACTTACGGCAGTACTTC,CASSHLRQYF
.,TRBV6-6,.,TRBJ2-7,TGTGCCAGCAGCCCGGGGACATGGGAGCAGTACTTC,CASSPGTWEQYF
TRBD1,TRBV3-1/TRBV3-2,.,TRBJ1-4,TGTGCCAGCAGCCTCCGGGGACAGGGAAGGGAAAAACTGTTTTTT,CASSLRGQGREKLFF
.,TRBV6-5,.,TRBJ1-1,TGTGCCAGTTTGGACCGGTTGAACACTGAAGCTTTCTTT,CASLDRLNTEAFF
TRBD1,TRBV4-3,.,TRBJ1-2,TGCGCCAGCAGCCCGACCGGGACAGGGGCCCTGGGCTACACCTTC,CASSPTGTGALGYTF
TRBD2,TRBV6-6,.,TRBJ2-3,TGTGCCAGCAGTTACCGCGGGAGGGGGAGCGATACGCAGTATTTT,CASSYRGRGSDTQYF
.,TRBV18,once,TRBJ1-1,TGTGCCAGCTCACCACAAGGTCGGACAATGAACACTGAAGCTTTCTTT,CASSPQGRTMNTEAFF
.,TRBV11-2,.,TRBJ1-1,TGTGCCAGCAGCTCAGTGGCGGGTTTTGTTATTTTT,CASSSVAGFVIF
.,TRBV7-2,.,TRBJ1-6,TGTGCCAGCAGTCGATCCGGGACGCCGAATTCACCCCTCCACTTT,CASSRSGTPNSPLHF
.,TRBV19,.,TRBJ1-4,TGTGCCAGTAGTCGGAGAGTTACAACTATTTTCTCGGGCGAAAAACTGTTTTTT,CASSRRVTTIFSGEKLFF
.,TRBV30,.,TRBJ1-6,TGTGCCTGGAGGATGAGGGGGAATTCACCCCTCCACTTT,CAWRMRGNSPLHF
TRBD1,TRBV27,.,TRBJ2-7,TGTGCCAGCAGACGACTGGGACAGGCTTACGAGCAGTACTTC,CASRRLGQAYEQYF
.,TRBV29-1,.,TRBJ1-2,TGCAGCGTTGAAGAACAGAGGGGCTACACCTTC,CSVEEQRGYTF
.,TRBV21-1,.,TRBJ2-2,TGTGCTAGCAGAGCGGGGGCGAACACCGGGGAGCTGTTTTTT,CASRAGANTGELFF
.,TRBV29-1,.,TRBJ1-5,TGCAGCGTTGAATGGGATAGCAATCAGCCCCAGCATTTT,CSVEWDSNQPQHF
.,TRBV21-1,.,TRBJ2-1,TGTGCTAGCAGCAAAATGGAACGGGGTCACAATGAGCAGTTCTTC,CASSKMERGHNEQFF
.,TRBV3-1/TRBV3-2,.,TRBJ1-3,TGTGCCAGCAGCGTAGGGGGACTCGGAAACACCATATATTTT,CASSVGGLGNTIYF
.,TRBV2,few,TRBJ1-6,TGTGCCAGCAGAGAAGGGGGGAATTCACCCCTCCACTTT,CASREGGNSPLHF
.,TRBV19,once,TRBJ1-2,TGTGCCAGTAGTGTCACCCCAGAATATGGCTACACCTTC,CASSVTPEYGYTF
.,TRBV6-5,.,TRBJ1-2,TGTGCCAGCAGCACCCAAAAGGGGGGCTATGGCTACACCTTC,CASSTQKGGYGYTF
.,TRBV30,.,TRBJ2-3,TGTGCCTGGTCGCGGGACAGATACACAGATACGCAGTATTTT,CAWSRDRYTDTQYF
.,TRBV19,.,TRBJ1-5,TGTGCCAGCAAGAAAGGACAGACCAATCAGCCCCAGCATTTT,CASKKGQTNQPQHF
TRBD1,TRBV6-5,.,TRBJ2-3,TGTGCCAGCAATTATCAGGGGGTCACAGATACGCAGTATTTT,CASNYQGVTDTQYF
TRBD2,TRBV7-7,.,TRBJ2-1,TGTGCCAGCAGCGAGGGACTAGCGGGAGGGCCCCACAATGAGCAGTTCTTC,CASSEGLAGGPHNEQFF
.,TRBV15,.,TRBJ1-5,TGTGCCACCAGCATGGGGGAGCAGCCCCAGCATTTT,CATSMGEQPQHF
TRBD1,TRBV4-1,.,TRBJ1-2,TGCGCCAGCAGCCAAGATCTCTTAGGGACAGGCCCAAACTATGGCTACACCTTC,CASSQDLLGTGPNYGYTF
TRBD1,TRBV30,.,TRBJ1-1,TGTGCCTGGAGTCCAAGGACAGGGGCCTTAACTGAAGCTTTCTTT,CAWSPRTGALTEAFF
TRBD1,TRBV4-1,.,TRBJ1-1,TGCGCCAGCAGCCCCGGACAGGGCCAGGTGAACACTGAAGCTTTCTTT,CASSPGQGQVNTEAFF
.,TRBV27,once,TRBJ1-3,TGTGCCAGCAGCTCCGGTAGGGAACGGGGAAACACCATATATTTT,CASSSGRERGNTIYF
.,TRBV4-3,.,TRBJ2-6,TGCGCCAGCAGCCAAGACCCCATCTCTGGGGCCAACGTCCTGACTTTC,CASSQDPISGANVLTF